This T cell receptor (beta chain) comes out of a study of T cell responses to AZD1222 COVID-19 vaccine. General study findings and limits: Repertoires were obtained solely post-peak T cell response. Spike-specific TCR breadth and depth both grew after two AZD1222 doses. In a largely white British group with more females than males, clonal diversity was possibly underestimated.

Libraries were prepared by immunoSEQ multiplex PCR; TCRdb keeps only in-frame clonotypes and omits some of them. The sample shows 200,000 or so clones, 90% of them seen only once. In regard to this clone: Antigen: not known.

The TCR originated in an adult in good health. The source was peripheral blood, collected on day 0 of AZD1222 vaccination.

This CDR3 is CASSEPGLSSYEQYF. DNA for the CDR3: TGTGCCAGCAGCGAGCCGGGACTAAGCTCCTACGAGCAGTACTTC. The chain has TRBV6-5 and TRBJ2-7, with 7 positions matching TRBD2. The CDR3 consists of 15 residues. Germline CDR1 is MNHEY and CDR2 is SVGAGI. Trimming took 6 bases from V and 0 from J; bases not matched to a gene: 8.